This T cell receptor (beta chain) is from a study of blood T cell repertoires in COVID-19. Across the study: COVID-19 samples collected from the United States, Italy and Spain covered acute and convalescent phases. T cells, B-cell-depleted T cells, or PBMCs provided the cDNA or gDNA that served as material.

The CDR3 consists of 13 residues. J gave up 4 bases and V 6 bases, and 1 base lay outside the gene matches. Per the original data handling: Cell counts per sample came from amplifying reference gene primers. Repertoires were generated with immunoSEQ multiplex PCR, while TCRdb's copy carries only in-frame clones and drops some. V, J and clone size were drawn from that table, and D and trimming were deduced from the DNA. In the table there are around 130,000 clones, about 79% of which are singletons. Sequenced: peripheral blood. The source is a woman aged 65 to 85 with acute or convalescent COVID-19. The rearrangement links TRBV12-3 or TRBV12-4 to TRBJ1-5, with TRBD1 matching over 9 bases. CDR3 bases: TGTGCCAGCAGGGGGACAGGGAATCAGCCCCAGCATTTT. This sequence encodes CASRGTGNQPQHF.